The entry below gives a single T cell receptor beta chain sequence along with its context. This record belongs to a study of cytomegalovirus exposure and HLA in healthy donors. Primers for the PCR totalled 60 Vbeta and 13 Jbeta. Using immunoSEQ multiplex PCR, the repertoire was profiled, and TCRdb retains in-frame clones only, with some absent. This table has approximately 110,000 clones, 78% appearing once. The CDR3 sequence is 15 residues long. CDR1 and CDR2 from the germline V gene are SEHNR and FQNEAQ (reference sequence). The V end was cut by 3 bases, the J end by 1 base, with 12 bases between. The receptor was isolated from a man in his forties in good health and CMV-seronegative. This chain connects TRBV7-9 to TRBJ1-1; D is unclear. Material for sequencing was PBMCs. The CDR3: CASSLQSLANTEAFF. The CDR3 region has the DNA TGTGCCAGCAGCTTGCAGTCCTTGGCGAACACTGAAGCTTTCTTT.